This T cell receptor (beta chain) stems from a study of T-cell reconstitution after alpha-beta-depleted transplantation in children. A TCRbeta library incorporating unique molecular identifiers was prepared. TCRdb analysed the PCR reads with MiXCR anew, one entry per CDR3 protein. The top ten hold over 3% of the sample, which has a few hundred thousand distinct CDR3 sequences, about 17% seen once. The clonotype was recovered from a human donor who donated a stem cell graft to a child with acute lymphoblastic leukemia. The source was PBMCs from the stem cell graft donor, collected from the stem cell graft.

This chain's CDR3 is CASSLALTPSEQYF. The CDR3 DNA is TGTGCCAGCAGTTTAGCGCTGACCCCCTCCGAGCAGTACTTC. This chain links TRBV12-3 or TRBV12-4 with TRBJ2-7; D not certain. Trimming cost V 0 bases and J 6 bases, with 12 bases left between them. This CDR3 comprises 14 residues.